These 14 T cell receptor beta chains originate from one sample sequenced in a study of identical twins. TCRdb reanalysed the 5' RACE reads using MiXCR and keeps one entry per CDR3 protein. The table shows more than 400,000 distinct CDR3 sequences, with 12% to 15% occurring only once. The same specimen was also included in a second study, on yellow fever vaccine responses in identical twins.

Specimen: CD4+ T cells sorted from blood. The receptors were gathered from a woman between 18 and 29 years old in good health.

This clonotype was found a few times. The chain has TRBV28 and TRBJ1-5, with no clear D. The CDR3 is 16 residues long. CDR1 and CDR2 from the germline V gene are MDHEN and SYDVKM. With 6 bases removed from V and 3 bases from J, the gap between germline ends came to 18 bases. The CDR3 nucleotides read TGTGCCAGCAGCCCGTTATTTGGAGGGATCAATCAGCCCCAGCATTTT. The encoded protein is CASSPLFGGINQPQHF.

This clonotype has ten or more counts. The chain links TRBV12-3 or TRBV12-4 to TRBJ2-1; 7 bases map to TRBD1. The J segment lost 0 bases and the V segment lost 11 bases, leaving 7 bases of the junction unmatched. CDR3 length equals 14 residues. The CDR3 DNA sequence: TGTGCCTCCAAGGGACAGATCTCCTACAATGAGCAGTTCTTC. Its translation: CASKGQISYNEQFF.

There are many counts of this clonotype. The rearrangement links TRBV4-1 to TRBJ1-1; D is unclear. Germline-derived CDR1 and CDR2 are MGHRA and YSYEKL. The CDR3 length is 14 residues. The V and J ends lost 5 bases and 5 bases respectively, with 15 bases between them. In DNA form, the CDR3 reads TGCGCCAGCAGCGGACCTCTCAAAGGGACTGAAGCTTTCTTT. Its protein is CASSGPLKGTEAFF.

This clonotype was seen a handful of times. The V gene is TRBV28, the J gene TRBJ2-5; D not resolved. With 2 bases removed from V and 5 bases from J, the gap between germline ends came to 12 bases. There are 14 residues in the CDR3. Germline CDR1 is MDHEN and CDR2 is SYDVKM. The CDR3 nucleotides are TGTGCCAGCAGTTTAGTTACCAAAAGGGAGACCCAGTACTTC. It is translated as CASSLVTKRETQYF. Supplemented by reference TRBV28 and TRBJ2-5, the full variable domain reads DVKVTQSSRYLVKRTGEKVFLECVQDMDHENMFWYRQDPGLGLRLIYFSYDVKMKEKGDIPEGYSVSREKKERFSLILESASTNQTSMYLCASSLVTKRETQYFGPGTRLLVL.

A few counts support this clonotype. V is TRBV12-5 and J is TRBJ2-1; 12 nucleotides line up with TRBD2. V shed 1 base and J 4 bases; nucleotides not matched to a gene: 8. This CDR3 is built from 18 residues. Germline V gene sequence: CDR1 LGHNT, CDR2 FRNRAP. The CDR3 DNA reads TGTGCTAGTGGTTTGGCAAGACTAGCGGGAGTCGGGTACAATGAGCAGTTCTTC. It encodes CASGLARLAGVGYNEQFF.

V usage is TRBV7-9 and J usage is TRBJ1-5, with D tentatively TRBD1 (6 bases). The CDR3 totals 14 residues. From germline, CDR1 is SEHNR and CDR2 FQNEAQ (reference sequence). The V gene lost 5 bases and the J gene lost 3 bases, with 11 bases spanning the gap. CDR3 sequence reads: CASSTTGNNQPQHF. DNA for the CDR3: TGTGCCAGCAGCACCACAGGGAACAATCAGCCCCAGCATTTT.

V is TRBV12-3 or TRBV12-4 and J is TRBJ2-2; D unclear. Trimming removed 0 bases from V and 6 bases from J, with 8 bases in between. The CDR3 sequence is 14 residues long. CDR3 protein: CASSLAQGSGELFF. Here the CDR3 DNA reads TGTGCCAGCAGTTTAGCGCAAGGTTCCGGGGAGCTGTTTTTT.

The rearrangement joins TRBV27 to TRBJ2-7, with 8 positions matching TRBD1. In germline, CDR1 is MNHEY, CDR2 SMNVEV (reference sequence). With V trimmed by 7 bases and J by 9 bases, 17 bases remained unmatched. CDR3 length equals 15 residues. The chain's CDR3 is CASTPGTGQGIRQYF. In DNA, the CDR3 is TGTGCCAGCACCCCGGGAACTGGACAGGGCATCAGGCAGTACTTC.

This clonotype showed up just a few times. V is TRBV5-1 and J is TRBJ1-4, with 9 bases identical to TRBD1. Trimming took 4 bases from V and 5 from J; bases not matched to a gene: 3. The length of the CDR3 is 14 residues. CDR1 and CDR2 from the germline V gene are SGHRS and YFSETQ. The CDR3 coding sequence is TGCGCCAGCAGCGTAGGGACAGGGAATGAAAAACTGTTTTTT. Its translation is CASSVGTGNEKLFF.

The chain has TRBV21-1 and TRBJ2-7; the table's TRBD2 call for D was not verified on the DNA. TRBV21-1 corresponds to a pseudogene. The CDR3 is made up of 18 amino acids. CDR3 in amino acids: CASSTHDWTSGRIGEQYF. CDR3 sequence (DNA): TGTGCCAGCAGCACCCACGATTGGACTAGCGGGAGAATCGGAGAGCAGTACTTC.

The chain employs TRBV18 and TRBJ1-1; tentatively, D is TRBD1 (6 bases). CDR1 and CDR2 from the germline V gene are KGHSH and LQKENI. Trimming stripped 2 bases from V and 5 bases from J, with 9 bases between. CDR3 length: 13 amino acids. CDR3 sequence: CASSPYGQTEAFF. CDR3 coding DNA: TGTGCCAGCTCACCATACGGACAGACTGAAGCTTTCTTT.

J is TRBJ2-7 and V is TRBV7-2; 10 nucleotides agree with TRBD2. Germline-derived CDR1 and CDR2 are SGHTA and FQGNSA. The V and J ends lost 2 bases and 3 bases, in that order; junction bases with no gene match: 7. This CDR3 is 16 amino acids long. CDR3: CASSLTGTSAFYEQYF. The CDR3 nucleotides read TGTGCCAGCAGCTTAACCGGGACTAGCGCCTTCTACGAGCAGTACTTC.

A few counts support this clonotype. The chain employs TRBV28 and TRBJ2-2, with 12 bases matching TRBD2. Trimming took 4 bases from V and 6 from J; bases not matched to a gene: 12. The germline V gene encodes CDR1 MDHEN and CDR2 SYDVKM. This CDR3 spans 18 amino acids. CDR3 in DNA: TGTGCCAGCAGTTGGGGTCGACTAGCGGGGGAATCGGCCGGGGAGCTGTTTTTT. Translation gives CASSWGRLAGESAGELFF. The variable domain in full, with the rest retrieved from reference TRBV28 and TRBJ2-2, is DVKVTQSSRYLVKRTGEKVFLECVQDMDHENMFWYRQDPGLGLRLIYFSYDVKMKEKGDIPEGYSVSREKKERFSLILESASTNQTSMYLCASSWGRLAGESAGELFFGEGSRLTVL.

V gene TRBV12-3 or TRBV12-4 combines with J gene TRBJ2-3; 13 bases agree with TRBD2. The junction had 6 bases not matched to a gene; V was cut back by 3 bases and J by 6 bases. This CDR3 region has 16 residues. The CDR3 DNA is TGTGCCAGCAGTTTGGGACTAGCGGGGAGGCGGGATACGCAGTATTTT. This sequence encodes CASSLGLAGRRDTQYF.